This is a list of T cell receptor beta chains from one sample in a study of T cell repertoires and HLA-DP antigens. No antigen is known for these receptors. TCRdb's table, derived via immunoSEQ multiplex PCR, lists solely in-frame clones and lacks some. This table holds approximately 100,000 clones, 86% found once. The sequenced sample was CD4+ T cells from PBMCs. The receptors were sampled from a man aged 50 to 59 in good health and CMV-seronegative. CDR3s include the opening cysteine and the closing phenylalanine or tryptophan. D genes are given only for firm matches. The size field is filled for only some rows; it gives once, few, many or a size class.

v_call	d_call	j_call	clone_size	cdr3_nt	cdr3_aa
TRBV28	TRBD2	TRBJ2-4	NA	TGTGCCAGCAGTCTTGGGGGACTAGCGACCCAGGGTCGGGGGTACTTC	CASSLGGLATQGRGYF
TRBV2	TRBD2	TRBJ2-5	once	TGTGCCAGCAGTGAAGCACTTATACTAGCGGGGGAGACCCAGTACTTC	CASSEALILAGETQYF
TRBV19	NA	TRBJ2-2	few	TGTGCCAGTAAAAAGGCGCCGAACACCGGGGAGCTGTTTTTT	CASKKAPNTGELFF
TRBV30	TRBD1	TRBJ2-7	NA	TGTGCCTGGAGTGTACTCGACAGGGCTAATCACGAGCAGTACTTC	CAWSVLDRANHEQYF
TRBV30	NA	TRBJ1-6	NA	TGTGCCTGGAGTGTACCGAATAATTCACCCCTCCACTTT	CAWSVPNNSPLHF
TRBV2	NA	TRBJ1-1	NA	TGTGCCAGCGGAAGCAGACTCCTCAACACTGAAGCTTTCTTT	CASGSRLLNTEAFF
TRBV6-5	TRBD1	TRBJ2-7	once	TGTGCCAGCAGTTACAAACAGGGGTACGAGCAGTACTTC	CASSYKQGYEQYF
TRBV6-1	NA	TRBJ1-2	NA	TGTGCCAGCAGTGAAGGGGGGGGTTACCTCTATGGCTACACCTTC	CASSEGGGYLYGYTF
TRBV5-1	TRBD1	TRBJ2-2	NA	TGCGCCAGCAGCCGACAGGGGGACACCGGGGAGCTGTTTTTT	CASSRQGDTGELFF
TRBV15	TRBD2	TRBJ2-2	NA	TGTGCCACCAGCAGAGGCAAGCGGGGGGGCCTCGGGGAGCTGTTTTTT	CATSRGKRGGLGELFF
TRBV5-1	TRBD1	TRBJ1-1	NA	TGCGCCAGCAGCGAGACAGGGATCGGGAACACTGAAGCTTTCTTT	CASSETGIGNTEAFF
TRBV18	TRBD1	TRBJ1-6	NA	TGTGCCAGCTCACTTACTACCCCGGACAGGGGGCTCTCACCCCTCCACTTT	CASSLTTPDRGLSPLHF
TRBV7-8	NA	TRBJ1-1	NA	TGTGCCAGCAGCTTATGGGGAAAGGCGAACACTGAAGCTTTCTTT	CASSLWGKANTEAFF
TRBV19	NA	TRBJ2-1	NA	TGTGCCAGTAGTATAACCGGGACACAGACTTACAATGAGCAGTTCTTC	CASSITGTQTYNEQFF
TRBV6-6	NA	TRBJ1-2	NA	TGTGCCAGCAGTTACTCGAGTTCAGCCGGGAATGGCTACACCTTC	CASSYSSSAGNGYTF
TRBV14	TRBD1	TRBJ1-2	NA	TGTGCCAGCAGCCAATGGCAGGGGGCGACTGGCTACACCTTC	CASSQWQGATGYTF
TRBV6-1	NA	TRBJ2-7	NA	TGTGCCAGCAGTGGGGCACCATCTTGGACCTACGAGCAGTACTTC	CASSGAPSWTYEQYF
TRBV5-4	NA	TRBJ1-1	NA	TGTGCCAGCAGCGACGGGACGTTGAGGAGTGTCACTGAAGCTTTCTTT	CASSDGTLRSVTEAFF
TRBV4-3	NA	TRBJ2-3	NA	TGCGCCAGCAGCCAAGAGCAGGGATGGGCAGATACGCAGTATTTT	CASSQEQGWADTQYF
TRBV6-6	NA	TRBJ1-1	NA	TGTGCCAGCAGGTCCGGGCGAATGAACACTGAAGCTTTCTTT	CASRSGRMNTEAFF
TRBV11-2	TRBD2	TRBJ2-4	NA	TGTGCCAGCAGCCCGCGGACTAGCGGGGTGTCTAAAAACATTCAGTACTTC	CASSPRTSGVSKNIQYF
TRBV11-2	TRBD2	TRBJ2-7	NA	TGTGCCAGCAGCTTATTCCGTTCGGCTAGCGGAGCCTACGAGCAGTACTTC	CASSLFRSASGAYEQYF
TRBV7-2	NA	TRBJ2-1	NA	TGTGCCAGCAGTCTTAGTGGGATTCCGGACAATGAGCAGTTCTTC	CASSLSGIPDNEQFF
TRBV29-1	TRBD2	TRBJ2-5	NA	TGCAGCGTTGGGCCTAGCGGGGGGGGAGAGACCCAGTACTTC	CSVGPSGGGETQYF
TRBV7-2	NA	TRBJ2-3	NA	TGTGCCAGCAGCTTAGCGGGAATTAGGGATACGCAGTATTTT	CASSLAGIRDTQYF
TRBV10-3	TRBD1	TRBJ1-1	NA	TGTGCCATCAGCGGGACAGGGGGGAACACTGAAGCTTTCTTT	CAISGTGGNTEAFF
TRBV13	NA	TRBJ1-6	NA	TGTGCCAGCAAGAGGGGGGGAAACTCCTATAATTCACCCCTCCACTTT	CASKRGGNSYNSPLHF
TRBV30	NA	TRBJ1-1	NA	TGTGCCTGGACAGGAAGCTACACTGAAGCTTTCTTT	CAWTGSYTEAFF
TRBV7-8	NA	TRBJ2-2	NA	TGTGCCAGCAGCTTAGGTTCGTGGGTAACGAACACCGGGGAGCTGTTTTTT	CASSLGSWVTNTGELFF
TRBV10-2	NA	TRBJ2-7	NA	TGCGCCAGCAGTGACCAGATGGTCTACGAGCAGTACTTC	CASSDQMVYEQYF
TRBV19	TRBD2	TRBJ2-7	NA	TGTGCCAGTAGTATGAGCGGGAGTAACTACGAGCAGTACTTC	CASSMSGSNYEQYF
TRBV19	NA	TRBJ1-5	NA	TGTGCCAGTAGTGGGGGTTCCAATCAGCCCCAGCATTTT	CASSGGSNQPQHF
TRBV2	NA	TRBJ2-2	NA	TGTGCCAGCAGACGACGGAGCACCGGGGAGCTGTTTTTT	CASRRRSTGELFF
TRBV28	TRBD1	TRBJ1-1	NA	TGTGCCAGCAGTTTATCCCCCCGACAGGGTTGGGCTTTCTTT	CASSLSPRQGWAFF
TRBV7-9	NA	TRBJ2-4	NA	TGTGCCAGCTCCCTGGGGGGTGACATTCAGTACTTC	CASSLGGDIQYF
TRBV9	NA	TRBJ2-3	NA	TGTGCCAGCAGCGTGCCCACCTCGGATACGCAGTATTTT	CASSVPTSDTQYF
TRBV11-2	NA	TRBJ2-1	NA	TGTGCCAGCAGCTTAGGGGTTGAGCAGTTCTTC	CASSLGVEQFF
TRBV10-3	NA	TRBJ2-7	many	TGTGCCATCAGTGACAGGGGCTACGAGCAGTACTTC	CAISDRGYEQYF
TRBV15	TRBD1	TRBJ2-2	NA	TGTGCCACCAGCAGGACAGGGAGAGGCGGGGAGCTGTTTTTT	CATSRTGRGGELFF
TRBV5-1	TRBD1	TRBJ2-2	NA	TGCGCCAGCAGCAAGGGGGCGACAAACACCGGGGAGCTGTTTTTT	CASSKGATNTGELFF
TRBV4-1	NA	TRBJ1-5	NA	TGCGCCAGCAGCCTCCAGATTGATCAGCCCCAGCATTTT	CASSLQIDQPQHF
TRBV5-1	NA	TRBJ2-3	NA	TGCGCCAGCAGCTTGGAAGTAGATACGCAGTATTTT	CASSLEVDTQYF
TRBV2	NA	TRBJ2-3	NA	TGTGCCAGCAGTGTTTGGGCACAACTAGCCACAGATACGCAGTATTTT	CASSVWAQLATDTQYF
TRBV29-1	NA	TRBJ1-3	NA	TGCAGCGTTGTATGGGGAAGTTCTGGAAACACCATATATTTT	CSVVWGSSGNTIYF
TRBV7-2	NA	TRBJ2-3	NA	TGTGCCAGCAGCTTATCGGACCGATACACAGATACGCAGTATTTT	CASSLSDRYTDTQYF
TRBV6-5	TRBD1	TRBJ1-1	NA	TGTGCCAGCAGGACGACAGGGATGAACACTGAAGCTTTCTTT	CASRTTGMNTEAFF
TRBV14	TRBD1	TRBJ2-5	NA	TGTGCCAGCAGCCGACACCAGGGGGTCCAAGAGACCCAGTACTTC	CASSRHQGVQETQYF
TRBV5-1	TRBD1	TRBJ1-2	NA	TGCGCCAGCAGCCCAACCTCCGGGACAGGGAATGGCTACACCTTC	CASSPTSGTGNGYTF
TRBV29-1	NA	TRBJ2-3	NA	TGCAGCGCACAGAGGGATACGCAGTATTTT	CSAQRDTQYF